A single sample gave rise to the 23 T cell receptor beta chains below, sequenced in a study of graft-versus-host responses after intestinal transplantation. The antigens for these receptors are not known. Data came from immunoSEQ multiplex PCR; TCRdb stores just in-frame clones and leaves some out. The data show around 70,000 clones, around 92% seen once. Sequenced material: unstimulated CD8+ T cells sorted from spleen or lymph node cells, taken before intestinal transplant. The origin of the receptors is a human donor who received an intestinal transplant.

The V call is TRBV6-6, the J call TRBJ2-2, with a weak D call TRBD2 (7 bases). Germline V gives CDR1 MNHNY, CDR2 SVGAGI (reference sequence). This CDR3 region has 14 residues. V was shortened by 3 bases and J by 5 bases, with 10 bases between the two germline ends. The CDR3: CASSYRGATGELFF. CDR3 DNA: TGTGCCAGCAGTTATCGGGGGGCAACCGGGGAGCTGTTTTTT.

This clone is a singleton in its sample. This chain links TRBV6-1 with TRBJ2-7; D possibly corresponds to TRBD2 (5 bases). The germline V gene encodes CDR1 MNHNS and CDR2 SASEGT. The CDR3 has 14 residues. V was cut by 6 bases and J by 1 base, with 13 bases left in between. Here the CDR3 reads CASRSRTPSYEQYF. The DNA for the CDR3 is TGTGCCAGCAGATCCAGGACTCCTTCCTACGAGCAGTACTTC.

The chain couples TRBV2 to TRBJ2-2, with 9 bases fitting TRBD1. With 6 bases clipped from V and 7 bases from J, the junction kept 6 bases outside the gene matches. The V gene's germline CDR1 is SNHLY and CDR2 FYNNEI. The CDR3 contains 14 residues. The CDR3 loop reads CASSEQGAFGELFF. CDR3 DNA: TGTGCCAGCAGCGAACAGGGGGCGTTCGGGGAGCTGTTTTTT. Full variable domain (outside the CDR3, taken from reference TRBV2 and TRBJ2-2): EPEVTQTPSHQVTQMGQEVILRCVPISNHLYFYWYRQILGQKVEFLVSFYNNEISEKSEIFDDQFSVERPDGSNFTLKIRSTKLEDSAMYFCASSEQGAFGELFFGEGSRLTVL.

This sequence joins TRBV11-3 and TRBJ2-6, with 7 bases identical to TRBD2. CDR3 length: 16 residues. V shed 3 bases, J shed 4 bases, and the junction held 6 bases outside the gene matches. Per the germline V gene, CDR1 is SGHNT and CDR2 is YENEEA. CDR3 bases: TGTGCCAGCAGCTTGGGCGGGAGAAGGGGGGCCAACGTCCTGACTTTC. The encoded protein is CASSLGGRRGANVLTF. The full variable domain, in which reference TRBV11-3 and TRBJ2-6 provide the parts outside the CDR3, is EAGVVQSPRYKIIEKKQPVAFWCNPISGHNTLYWYLQNLGQGPELLIRYENEEAVDDSQLPKDRFSAERLKGVDSTLKIQPAELGDSAVYLCASSLGGRRGANVLTFGAGSRLTVL.

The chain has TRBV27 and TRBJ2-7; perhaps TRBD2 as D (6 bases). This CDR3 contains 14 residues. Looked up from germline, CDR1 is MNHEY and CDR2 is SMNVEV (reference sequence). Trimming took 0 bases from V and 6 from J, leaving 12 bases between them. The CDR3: CASSLSRNGGEQYF. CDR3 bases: TGTGCCAGCAGTTTATCGAGGAACGGGGGCGAGCAGTACTTC.

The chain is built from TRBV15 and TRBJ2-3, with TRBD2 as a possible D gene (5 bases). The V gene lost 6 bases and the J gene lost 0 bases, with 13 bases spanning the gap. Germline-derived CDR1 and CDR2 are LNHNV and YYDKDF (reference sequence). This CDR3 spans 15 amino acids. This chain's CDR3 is CATSRRTGSTDTQYF. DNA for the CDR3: TGTGCCACCAGTAGACGGACGGGAAGCACAGATACGCAGTATTTT.

CDR3 protein: CAINSPSSGGQANEQYF. CDR3 bases: TGTGCCATCAACAGTCCCTCATCAGGGGGCCAAGCGAATGAGCAGTACTTC. V usage is TRBV10-3 and J usage is TRBJ2-7, with TRBD1 matching 8 bases. In germline, CDR1 is ENHRY, CDR2 SYGVKD. This CDR3 spans 17 amino acids. V was clipped by 7 bases and J by 7 bases; unmatched bases: 21.

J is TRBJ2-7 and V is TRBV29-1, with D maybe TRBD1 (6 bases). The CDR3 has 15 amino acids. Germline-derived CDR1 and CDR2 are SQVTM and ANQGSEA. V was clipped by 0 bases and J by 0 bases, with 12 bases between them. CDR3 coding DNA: TGCAGCGTTGAAGATCGACAGGCCGACTCCTACGAGCAGTACTTC. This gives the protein CSVEDRQADSYEQYF.

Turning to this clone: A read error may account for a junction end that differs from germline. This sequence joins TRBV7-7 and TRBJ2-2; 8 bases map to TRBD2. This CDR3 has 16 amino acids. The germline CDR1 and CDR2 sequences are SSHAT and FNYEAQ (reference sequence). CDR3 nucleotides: TGTGCTAGCAGCATACGGGAGGGCCCCGACACCGGGGAGCTGTTTTTT. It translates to CASSIREGPDTGELFF.

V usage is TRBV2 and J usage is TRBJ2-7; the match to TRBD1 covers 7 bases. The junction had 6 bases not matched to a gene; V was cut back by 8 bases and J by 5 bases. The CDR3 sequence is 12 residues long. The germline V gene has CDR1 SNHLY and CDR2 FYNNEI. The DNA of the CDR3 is TGTGCCAGCCACAGGGGTCCCAACGAGCAGTACTTC. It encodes CASHRGPNEQYF.

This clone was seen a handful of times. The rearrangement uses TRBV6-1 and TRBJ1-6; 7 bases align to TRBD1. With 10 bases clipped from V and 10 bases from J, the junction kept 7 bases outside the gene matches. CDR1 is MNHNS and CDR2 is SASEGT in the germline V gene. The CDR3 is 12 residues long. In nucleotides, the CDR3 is TGTGCCACCCGACAGGGAAGCTCACCCCTCCACTTT. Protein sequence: CATRQGSSPLHF.

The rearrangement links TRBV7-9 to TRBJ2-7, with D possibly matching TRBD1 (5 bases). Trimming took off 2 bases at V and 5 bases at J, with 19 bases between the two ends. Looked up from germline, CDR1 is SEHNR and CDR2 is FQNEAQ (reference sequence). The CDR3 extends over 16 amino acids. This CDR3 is CASSLPLGVGLHEQYF. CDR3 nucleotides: TGTGCCAGCAGCTTACCCTTAGGGGTGGGCCTCCACGAGCAGTACTTC.

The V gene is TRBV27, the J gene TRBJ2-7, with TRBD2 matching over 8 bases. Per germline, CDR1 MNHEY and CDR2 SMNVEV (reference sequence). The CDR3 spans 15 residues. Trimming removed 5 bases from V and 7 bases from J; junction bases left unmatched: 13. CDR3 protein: CASSPRGGDLLEQYF. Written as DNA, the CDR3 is TGTGCCAGCAGTCCCCGGGGGGGAGACTTATTGGAGCAGTACTTC.

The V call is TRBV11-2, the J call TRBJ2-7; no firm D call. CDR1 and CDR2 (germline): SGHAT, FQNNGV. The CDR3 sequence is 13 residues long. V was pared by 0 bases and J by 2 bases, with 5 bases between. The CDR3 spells CASSLDVTYEQYF. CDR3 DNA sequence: TGTGCCAGCAGCTTAGATGTAACCTACGAGCAGTACTTC.

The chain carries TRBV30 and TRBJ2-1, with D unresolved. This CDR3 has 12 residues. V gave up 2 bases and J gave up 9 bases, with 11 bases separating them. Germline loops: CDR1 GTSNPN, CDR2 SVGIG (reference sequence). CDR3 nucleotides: TGTGCCTGGAGTTTCATTCACGGTGAGCAGTTCTTC. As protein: CAWSFIHGEQFF.

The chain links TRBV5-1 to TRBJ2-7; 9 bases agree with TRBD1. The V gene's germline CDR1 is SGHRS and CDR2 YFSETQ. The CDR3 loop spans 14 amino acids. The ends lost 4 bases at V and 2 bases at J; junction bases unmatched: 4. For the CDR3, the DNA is TGCGCCAGCAGCGTGGGACAGGGCCCCTACGAGCAGTACTTC. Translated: CASSVGQGPYEQYF.

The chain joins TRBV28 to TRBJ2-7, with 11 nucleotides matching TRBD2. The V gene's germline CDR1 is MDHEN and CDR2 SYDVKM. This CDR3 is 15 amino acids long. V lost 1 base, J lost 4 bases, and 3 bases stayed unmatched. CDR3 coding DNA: TGTGCCAGCAGTTTATTAGCGGGAGGGATATACGAGCAGTACTTC. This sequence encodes CASSLLAGGIYEQYF.

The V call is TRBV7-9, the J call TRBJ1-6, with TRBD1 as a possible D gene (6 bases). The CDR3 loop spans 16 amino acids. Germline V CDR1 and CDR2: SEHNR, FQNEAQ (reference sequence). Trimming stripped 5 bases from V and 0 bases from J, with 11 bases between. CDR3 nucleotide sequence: TGTGCCAGCAGCCAAGACAGGAGCTCCTATAATTCACCCCTCCACTTT. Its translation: CASSQDRSSYNSPLHF.

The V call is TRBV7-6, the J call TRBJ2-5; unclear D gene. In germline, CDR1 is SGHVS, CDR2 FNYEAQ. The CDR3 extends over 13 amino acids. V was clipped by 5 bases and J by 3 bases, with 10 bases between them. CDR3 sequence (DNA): TGTGCCAGCAGCCAACTTCCTAAAGAGACCCAGTACTTC. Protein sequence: CASSQLPKETQYF.

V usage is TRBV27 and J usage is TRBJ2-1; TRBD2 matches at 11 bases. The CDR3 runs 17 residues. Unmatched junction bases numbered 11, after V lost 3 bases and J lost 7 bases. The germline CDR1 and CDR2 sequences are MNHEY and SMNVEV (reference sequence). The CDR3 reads CASSFGSSGGPRNEQFF. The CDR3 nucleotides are TGTGCCAGCAGTTTTGGGTCTAGCGGGGGGCCCCGTAATGAGCAGTTCTTC.

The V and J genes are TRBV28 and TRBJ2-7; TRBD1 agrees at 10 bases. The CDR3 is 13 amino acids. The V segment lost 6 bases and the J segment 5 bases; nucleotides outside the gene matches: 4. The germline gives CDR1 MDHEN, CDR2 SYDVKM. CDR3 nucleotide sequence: TGTGCCAGCAGGGGACAGGGGACCCACGAGCAGTACTTC. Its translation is CASRGQGTHEQYF.

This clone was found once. CDR3 nucleotides: TGCGCCAGCAGCCAAGGACCTAGACCTAGCTACGAGCAGTACTTC. This sequence encodes CASSQGPRPSYEQYF. This chain connects TRBV4-1 to TRBJ2-7, with D uncertain. Germline V gene data show CDR1 as MGHRA and CDR2 as YSYEKL. V was clipped by 1 base and J by 3 bases, with 13 bases between them. This CDR3 region has 15 residues.

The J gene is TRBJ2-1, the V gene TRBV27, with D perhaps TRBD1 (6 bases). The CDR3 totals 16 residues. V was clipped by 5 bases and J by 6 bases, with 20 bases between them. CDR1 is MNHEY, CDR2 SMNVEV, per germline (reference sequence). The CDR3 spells CASSPPRDTLRNEQFF. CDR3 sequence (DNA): TGTGCCAGCAGTCCGCCCCGGGACACCCTACGCAATGAGCAGTTCTTC.